This TCR beta chain was obtained from a study of T cell changes during pregnancy in multiple sclerosis (dated by TCRdb to the late 2010s). General notes on the study: In women with multiple sclerosis, the researchers looked at how the T cell repertoire shifted as pregnancy progressed.

Libraries were built with the immunoSEQ multiplex PCR assay. The source is immuneACCESS, and TCRdb retained only in-frame sequences with V and J called. Part of the clones is not carried over; for the studies checked, unresolved V genes explain less than half of this, and the remainder is unexplained. The sample has roughly 41,000 clones on record, less than 95% of them singletons. 1.7% of the sample lies in the top ten. The germline V gene (reference sequence) gives CDR1 as MNHNY and CDR2 as SVGAGI. Relative to germline, V is missing 9 bases and J is missing 9 bases, with 7 bases of the junction outside any gene match. The CDR3 goes from the cysteine to the phenylalanine over 12 residues. Kept here is only the CDR3 DNA, which spans 36 bases and is read in frame from base 1. To note about this clone: Its antigen remains undetermined. Base quality data are lacking; no much larger clone is found one base away.

The source was peripheral blood, collected in the third trimester of pregnancy. The chain is encoded by TRBV6-6 joined to TRBJ2-1, with 8 bases aligning to TRBD1. The source is a female donor with multiple sclerosis, enrolled in a pregnancy study. The CDR3 reads CASQPGGGEQFF. In nucleotide form, the sequence is TGTGCCAGTCAGCCAGGGGGCGGTGAGCAGTTCTTC.